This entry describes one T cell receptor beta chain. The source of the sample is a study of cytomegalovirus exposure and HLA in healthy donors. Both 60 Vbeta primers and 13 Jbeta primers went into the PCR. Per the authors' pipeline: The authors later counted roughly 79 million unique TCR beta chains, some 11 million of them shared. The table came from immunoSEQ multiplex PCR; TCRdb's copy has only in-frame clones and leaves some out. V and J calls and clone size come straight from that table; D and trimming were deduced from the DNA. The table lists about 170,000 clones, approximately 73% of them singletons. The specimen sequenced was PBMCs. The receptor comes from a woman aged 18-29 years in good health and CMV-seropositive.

Here the CDR3 reads CAWSGAFGANVLTF. The CDR3 DNA reads TGTGCCTGGAGTGGGGCGTTTGGGGCCAACGTCCTGACTTTC. The chain couples TRBV30 to TRBJ2-6; D remains unclear. CDR1 is GTSNPN and CDR2 is SVGIG in the germline V gene (reference sequence). CDR3 length: 14 amino acids. Trimming removed 1 base at V and 3 bases at J, with 7 bases between.